Only a few counts were recorded for the clone carrying this T cell receptor beta chain. Its specificity is unknown. The sample belongs to a study of T cells in Graves' hyperthyroidism and ophthalmopathy. Study conclusions and caveats: Using 13 V-J features, a model discriminated ophthalmopathy from stable hyperthyroidism. Ophthalmopathy was identified by the model a median around 6.3 months ahead of onset.

RNA transcripts yielded amplified TCR beta CDR3 regions. HTBI primers were the set used in a first-round RT-PCR of the TCR CDR3. TCRdb used MiXCR to reprocess the multiplex PCR reads, holding one entry per CDR3 protein. The repertoire holds around 440,000 distinct CDR3 sequences, 15% to 18% seen once, with just under 8% in the top ten. Hyperthyroidism patients were newly diagnosed, had disease duration under 2 months, and were aged 18 to 65 years. Patients showing uncontrolled infection, other autoimmune disease, pregnancy or lactation were ineligible. Trimming took 4 bases from V and 4 from J; bases not matched to a gene: 13. Germline CDR1 reads SEHNR; CDR2 reads FQNEAQ (reference sequence). This CDR3 has 16 amino acids.

The TCR comes from a woman younger than 35 with Graves' hyperthyroidism. The chain is built from TRBV7-9 and TRBJ2-7, with 7 nucleotides matching TRBD2. Material for sequencing was blood. CDR3 coding DNA: TGTGCCAGCAGCTCAGGACATCCGGTGGGGGGGTACGAGCAGTACTTC. Translation gives CASSSGHPVGGYEQYF.